The 22 T cell receptor beta chains in this list originate from one sample, sequenced in a study of blood T cell repertoires in COVID-19. The repertoire was sequenced with immunoSEQ multiplex PCR; TCRdb's copy has only in-frame clones and lacks some. Here the sample spans 200,000 to 250,000 clones, about 84% being singletons. The sequenced material came from PBMCs or T cells enriched from blood (not recorded which). These receptors were taken from a man aged 25 to 45 with acute COVID-19.

The rearrangement joins TRBV10-2 to TRBJ2-6; no clear D. Germline V CDR1 and CDR2: WSHSY, SAAADI. Trimming left V 4 bases short and J 4 bases short, with 11 bases between. CDR3 length: 15 residues. The CDR3 loop is CASSARGVGANVLTF. The CDR3 region has the DNA TGCGCCAGCAGTGCGAGAGGCGTGGGGGCCAACGTCCTGACTTTC.

The table lists this clone with many counts. The chain links TRBV4-1 to TRBJ2-1; D not certain. Germline V gene lookup returns CDR1 MGHRA and CDR2 YSYEKL. The CDR3 has 15 residues. Trimming stripped 0 bases from V and 8 bases from J, with 14 bases between. The CDR3 loop reads CASSQERMKLDEQFF. In nucleotides, the CDR3 is TGCGCCAGCAGCCAAGAGAGGATGAAGCTCGATGAGCAGTTCTTC.

The chain couples TRBV6-2 or TRBV6-3 to TRBJ2-7; D possibly corresponds to TRBD2 (5 bases). The V and J ends lost 6 bases and 6 bases respectively, with 15 bases between them. This CDR3 is built from 13 residues. Germline lookup yields CDR1 MNHEY and CDR2 SVGEGT. CDR3 DNA: TGTGCCAGCAGCCGGACTCAGCCGGGCGAGCAGTACTTC. This translates into CASSRTQPGEQYF.

The chain uses TRBV14 and TRBJ1-6; the match to TRBD1 covers 9 bases. Per germline, CDR1 SGHDN and CDR2 FVKESK. With V trimmed by 8 bases and J by 4 bases, 24 bases remained unmatched. This CDR3 region has 21 residues. This CDR3 is CASPRHRQGDTPQAYNSPLHF. Written as DNA, the CDR3 is TGTGCCAGCCCTCGTCATAGACAGGGGGACACACCACAGGCGTATAATTCACCCCTCCACTTT.

The V and J genes are TRBV9 and TRBJ2-2, with 9 nucleotides matching TRBD1. After removal of 4 bases from V and 7 bases from J, the junction contained 11 bases not matched to a gene. This CDR3 is 16 amino acids long. CDR1 is SGDLS, CDR2 YYNGEE, per germline. The CDR3 reads CASSPNRDRVGGELFF. The CDR3 DNA reads TGTGCCAGCAGCCCGAACCGGGACAGGGTTGGCGGGGAGCTGTTTTTT.

The chain links TRBV21-1 to TRBJ2-5; the table's TRBD1 call for D was not verified on the DNA. TRBV21-1 is labeled a pseudogene. This CDR3 contains 16 residues. The CDR3 DNA reads TGTGCCAGCAGCCCTCTCTCAGGGACAGAGAAAGAGACCCAGTACTTC. This translates into CASSPLSGTEKETQYF.

The genes are TRBV5-4 and TRBJ1-2; D is perhaps TRBD1 (6 bases). V was cut by 0 bases and J by 6 bases, with 18 bases left in between. The germline gives CDR1 SGHNT, CDR2 YYREEE (reference sequence). The CDR3 spans 16 residues. The CDR3 bases are TGTGCCAGCAGCTTGGCGTTACGGGCAGGGGCTAATGGCTACACCTTC. Its protein product is CASSLALRAGANGYTF.

In DNA, the CDR3 is TGCGCCAGCAGCCAAGATCAGGTGCCCCGCTATGGCTACACCTTC. Amino acid sequence: CASSQDQVPRYGYTF. The J gene is TRBJ1-2, the V gene TRBV4-1; D unclear. The germline gives CDR1 MGHRA, CDR2 YSYEKL. The germline V and J ends were trimmed by 0 bases and 4 bases, with 12 bases remaining between them. CDR3 length: 15 amino acids.

This chain links TRBV11-2 with TRBJ1-5; the D gene is possibly TRBD1 (5 bases). With 2 bases removed from V and 1 base from J, the gap between germline ends came to 9 bases. This CDR3 comprises 15 residues. CDR1 and CDR2 from the germline V gene are SGHAT and FQNNGV. CDR3 DNA: TGTGCCAGCAGCTTAAGTGCAGGGAGCAATCAGCCCCAGCATTTT. Translation: CASSLSAGSNQPQHF.

The rearrangement joins TRBV11-3 to TRBJ2-6; D uncertain. The germline CDR1 and CDR2 sequences are SGHNT and YENEEA. The CDR3 sequence is 15 residues long. The V and J ends lost 1 base and 2 bases respectively, with 6 bases between them. The CDR3 here is CASSLGATGANVLTF. In DNA form, the CDR3 reads TGTGCCAGCAGCTTAGGAGCTACTGGGGCCAACGTCCTGACTTTC.

This rearrangement joins TRBV27 to TRBJ1-5; D is unresolved. The CDR3 contains 13 residues. V lost 8 bases and J lost 3, with 11 bases in between. In germline, CDR1 is MNHEY, CDR2 SMNVEV (reference sequence). The chain's CDR3 is CASVFLVNQPQHF. CDR3 sequence (DNA): TGTGCCAGCGTGTTTTTAGTCAATCAGCCCCAGCATTTT.

V usage is TRBV15 and J usage is TRBJ2-7; possible D gene TRBD1, 6 bases. The CDR3 loop spans 16 amino acids. V lost 1 base to trimming and J lost 4 bases, with 17 bases between them. Germline V gene lookup returns CDR1 LNHNV and CDR2 YYDKDF (reference sequence). The CDR3 loop is CATSRAGGAGHYEQYF. The CDR3 DNA reads TGTGCCACCAGCAGAGCTGGGGGCGCGGGTCATTACGAGCAGTACTTC.

This clone occurred a few times. This chain joins TRBV6-5 and TRBJ2-7; the match to TRBD1 covers 8 bases. The J segment lost 4 bases and the V segment lost 2 bases, leaving 7 bases of the junction unmatched. The CDR3 has 15 amino acids. The germline gives CDR1 MNHEY, CDR2 SVGAGI. CDR3 sequence (DNA): TGTGCCAGCAGTTACACGCGGACAGGGTCTTACGAGCAGTACTTC. It yields the protein CASSYTRTGSYEQYF.

This chain uses TRBV30 with TRBJ1-5; possibly TRBD1 for D (6 bases). This CDR3 comprises 17 residues. The germline gives CDR1 GTSNPN, CDR2 SVGIG (reference sequence). The ends were cut back, 2 bases at V and 0 bases at J, with 17 bases in the middle. This CDR3 reads CAWSRGAIVLSNQPQHF. The CDR3 DNA reads as TGTGCCTGGAGTCGGGGGGCGATCGTCCTTAGCAATCAGCCCCAGCATTTT. The full variable domain, completed using reference TRBV30 and TRBJ1-5, is SQTIHQWPATLVQPVGSPLSLECTVEGTSNPNLYWYRQAAGRGLQLLFYSVGIGQISSEVPQNLSASRPQDRQFILSSKKLLLSDSGFYLCAWSRGAIVLSNQPQHFGDGTRLSIL.

The chain joins TRBV30 to TRBJ2-5, with TRBD2 identical over 10 bases. CDR3 length: 14 amino acids. V lost 7 bases, J lost 5 bases, and 10 bases stayed unmatched. The germline V gene encodes CDR1 GTSNPN and CDR2 SVGIG (reference sequence). CDR3 sequence reads: CASDSGGYSETQYF. The CDR3 nucleotides are TGTGCCTCCGATAGCGGGGGGTATTCGGAGACCCAGTACTTC. Together with reference TRBV30 and TRBJ2-5, the CDR3 gives the full variable domain: SQTIHQWPATLVQPVGSPLSLECTVEGTSNPNLYWYRQAAGRGLQLLFYSVGIGQISSEVPQNLSASRPQDRQFILSSKKLLLSDSGFYLCASDSGGYSETQYFGPGTRLLVL.

As for this clone: A junction end diverges from the germline sequence, so it may reflect a read error. The chain uses TRBV29-1 and TRBJ1-1; tentatively, D is TRBD1 (5 bases). CDR1 is SQVTM, CDR2 ANQGSEA, per germline. There are 9 residues in the CDR3. The CDR3 DNA reads as TGCAGCGTTTCCGACAGCTCTCGGTTT. It yields the protein CSVSDSSRF.

The chain links TRBV10-1 to TRBJ2-3; 9 bases align to TRBD1. The CDR3 sequence is 15 residues long. Germline assignment: CDR1 WNHNN and CDR2 SYGVQD (reference sequence). Trimming removed 0 bases from V and 5 bases from J; junction bases left unmatched: 3. The CDR3 here is CASSESGTGQDTQYF. CDR3 nucleotide sequence: TGCGCCAGCAGTGAGTCGGGGACAGGGCAAGATACGCAGTATTTT.

The chain carries TRBV28 and TRBJ1-1; the match to TRBD1 covers 7 bases. Germline loops: CDR1 MDHEN, CDR2 SYDVKM. J gave up 4 bases and V 3 bases, and 8 bases lay outside the gene matches. The CDR3 has 15 amino acids. The CDR3 region is CASSFSRGQGTEAFF. CDR3 DNA: TGTGCCAGCAGTTTTTCTAGGGGGCAGGGCACTGAAGCTTTCTTT. Full variable domain (missing parts from reference TRBV28 and TRBJ1-1): DVKVTQSSRYLVKRTGEKVFLECVQDMDHENMFWYRQDPGLGLRLIYFSYDVKMKEKGDIPEGYSVSREKKERFSLILESASTNQTSMYLCASSFSRGQGTEAFFGQGTRLTVV.

This clone was seen once. The chain links TRBV28 to TRBJ1-5; a possible D gene is TRBD1 (6 bases). Germline CDR1 reads MDHEN; CDR2 reads SYDVKM. V lost 2 bases to trimming and J lost 6 bases, with 14 bases between them. CDR3 length: 15 amino acids. The CDR3 is CASSLGAGVSQPQHF. Here the CDR3 DNA reads TGTGCCAGCAGTTTAGGTGCAGGGGTGAGTCAGCCCCAGCATTTT.

V and J are TRBV6-5 and TRBJ2-3; 8 bases align to TRBD1. CDR1 and CDR2 from the germline V gene are MNHEY and SVGAGI. Losses at the gene ends were 10 bases for V and 1 base for J; bases not matched to a gene: 4. This CDR3 is 13 amino acids long. The CDR3 DNA reads TGTGCCACCAAGACAGGGGGCACAGATACGCAGTATTTT. It is translated as CATKTGGTDTQYF.

V is TRBV29-1 and J is TRBJ1-2; D is possibly TRBD1 (5 bases). V was clipped by 7 bases and J by 5 bases, with 17 bases between them. The CDR3 spans 13 residues. Germline V CDR1 and CDR2: SQVTM, ANQGSEA. CDR3 in amino acids: CSGGTRTGYGYTF. CDR3 sequence (DNA): TGCAGCGGGGGGACCCGGACGGGGTATGGCTACACCTTC.

V and J are TRBV6-1 and TRBJ1-5; D gene unclear. The CDR3 consists of 16 residues. Between the trimmed V and J ends, which lost 2 bases and 2 bases, there was a span of 13 bases. CDR1 is MNHNS, CDR2 SASEGT, per germline. The CDR3 DNA reads TGTGCCAGCAGTGAAAGGCCAGCTGGAGGCAATCAGCCCCAGCATTTT. This gives the protein CASSERPAGGNQPQHF.